This TCR beta chain was captured by sequencing in a study of technical replicates of blood from a few donors. Germline V gene lookup returns CDR1 SQVTM and CDR2 ANQGSEA. Trimming pared 5 bases from V and 1 base from J, leaving 11 bases between. This CDR3 is 13 amino acids long. Produced via immunoSEQ multiplex PCR; TCRdb's table is partial and in-frame only. The sample consists of about 100,000 clones, about 94% of them appearing once. The receptor comes from a human donor in good health. The chain couples TRBV29-1 to TRBJ1-1; D is possibly TRBD1 (6 bases). Sequenced sample: T cells isolated from PBMCs. The CDR3 here is CSVHRRGNTEAFF. The CDR3 DNA sequence: TGCAGCGTTCATCGCAGGGGGAACACTGAAGCTTTCTTT.